This TCR beta chain is drawn from a study of CD8+ T cells in alopecia areata. Germline V gene lookup returns CDR1 MNHNS and CDR2 SASEGT. The CDR3 contains 12 residues. V was trimmed by 8 bases and J by 10 bases, leaving 15 bases between them. Findings and caveats of the study: Sequencing of scalp samples also includes resident alphabeta T cells from normal skin.

To note about this clone: Antigen unknown.

RNA was extracted and reverse transcribed into cDNA as the sequencing template. Some clones are missing from TCRdb's copy, which holds only in-frame ones; the method was immunoSEQ multiplex PCR. Of 100,000 to 150,000 clones in the sample, almost 50% were seen once. This receptor was obtained from a human donor with alopecia areata. The sequences come from CD8+ T cells sorted from blood, collected at week 0. The chain uses TRBV6-1 and TRBJ2-1; D possibly matches TRBD1 or TRBD2 (5 bases each). The chain's CDR3 is CASPEGIGEQFF. The CDR3 DNA is TGTGCCAGCCCTGAGGGGATAGGGGAGCAGTTCTTC.